This T cell receptor (beta chain) was profiled in a study of T cell responses to AZD1222 COVID-19 vaccine. Findings and limits, study-wide: Seropositivity was recorded at baseline in only 6 or 7 AZD1222 recipients. Increased Spike-specific TCR breadth and depth were observed after two AZD1222 doses. Spike as a whole was targeted by vaccine-associated CD4 TCRs, dominant at 160-218 and 743-854. Researchers took repertoire samples only after the peak T cell response had come.

Method: immunoSEQ multiplex PCR; TCRdb's copy keeps in-frame clones and lacks some. The sample has fewer than 120,000 clones, roughly 89% seen once. V lost 5 bases to trimming and J lost 3 bases; unmatched junction nucleotides: 11. The CDR3 spans 17 residues. The germline gives CDR1 SEHNR, CDR2 FQNEAQ (reference sequence). Comment on this clone: Its target is not known.

The sequence was obtained from an adult who received the AZD1222 COVID-19 vaccine. The sequenced sample was peripheral blood, obtained 28 days after the second AZD1222 dose. The gene calls are TRBV7-9 and TRBJ1-1; TRBD1 matches 11 bases. DNA of the CDR3: TGTGCCAGCAGCCGGGGACAGGGGGTTGATCGGGACACTGAAGCTTTCTTT. Amino acids: CASSRGQGVDRDTEAFF.